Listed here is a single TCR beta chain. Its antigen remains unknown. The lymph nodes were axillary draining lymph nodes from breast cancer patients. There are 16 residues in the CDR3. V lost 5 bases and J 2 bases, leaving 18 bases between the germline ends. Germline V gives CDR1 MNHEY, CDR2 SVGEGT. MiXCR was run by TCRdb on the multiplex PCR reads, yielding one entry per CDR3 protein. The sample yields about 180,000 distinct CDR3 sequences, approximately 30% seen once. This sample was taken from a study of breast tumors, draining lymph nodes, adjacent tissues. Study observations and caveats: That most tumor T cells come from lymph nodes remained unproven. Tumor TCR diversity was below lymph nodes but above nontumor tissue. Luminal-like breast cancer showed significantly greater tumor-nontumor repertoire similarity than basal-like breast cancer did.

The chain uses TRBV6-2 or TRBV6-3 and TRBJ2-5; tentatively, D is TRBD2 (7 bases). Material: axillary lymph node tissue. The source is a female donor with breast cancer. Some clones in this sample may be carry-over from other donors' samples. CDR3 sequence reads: CASSHRRGGRQETQYF. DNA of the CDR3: TGTGCCAGCAGTCATAGGAGGGGGGGACGTCAAGAGACCCAGTACTTC.